This T cell receptor (beta chain) was recorded in a study of blood T cells in healthy people across ages. Study overall: Every two T cells gave about one barcoded beta molecule via template switching. General observations from the study: Whereas aged donors had fewer naive CD4+ cells, long-lived donors had more of them and higher diversity. A roughly linear age-dependent decrease characterized TCR beta diversity per million T cells.

A J-beta primer mix and a sample-barcoded 5' primer were used in a second PCR of about 7 to 11 cycles. Tagging of each cDNA molecule was performed by a template-switch adaptor with 12 random nucleotides. A single record per CDR3 protein comes from TCRdb applying MiXCR to the 5' RACE reads. Seen here are 380,000 or so distinct CDR3 sequences, roughly half observed once, and the top ten hold around 49%. On this clonotype: Its specificity is not known.

The receptor's source is a man in his sixties in good health. Source material: blood.

The CDR3, as DNA: TGTGCCAGCAGCCAAGATTCCCTAGCGATCTCCACAGATACGCAGTATTTT. This encodes CASSQDSLAISTDTQYF. The chain joins TRBV4-2 to TRBJ2-3; tentative D call: TRBD2 (6 bases). Germline V gives CDR1 LGHNA, CDR2 YNFKEQ. V gave up 0 bases and J gave up 2 bases, with 15 bases separating them. The CDR3 totals 17 residues.